This T cell receptor beta chain originates from a study of T cell responses to AZD1222 COVID-19 vaccine. CDR1 is LNHDA and CDR2 is SQIVND in the germline V gene (reference sequence). V dropped 4 bases and J dropped 9; count of bases not matched to a gene: 7. The CDR3 runs to 15 residues. Profiling relied on immunoSEQ multiplex PCR, and the TCRdb table lists in-frame clones only, not all of them. The table lists about 170,000 clones, about 92% of them singletons. This chain uses TRBV19 with TRBJ1-6, with 9 bases lining up with TRBD1. The receptor was derived from an adult in good health. The starting material was peripheral blood, obtained on day 0 of AZD1222 vaccination. The CDR3 loop is CASSRTGTGISPLHF. As DNA, the CDR3 is TGTGCCAGTAGTAGGACCGGGACAGGGATTTCACCCCTCCACTTT.